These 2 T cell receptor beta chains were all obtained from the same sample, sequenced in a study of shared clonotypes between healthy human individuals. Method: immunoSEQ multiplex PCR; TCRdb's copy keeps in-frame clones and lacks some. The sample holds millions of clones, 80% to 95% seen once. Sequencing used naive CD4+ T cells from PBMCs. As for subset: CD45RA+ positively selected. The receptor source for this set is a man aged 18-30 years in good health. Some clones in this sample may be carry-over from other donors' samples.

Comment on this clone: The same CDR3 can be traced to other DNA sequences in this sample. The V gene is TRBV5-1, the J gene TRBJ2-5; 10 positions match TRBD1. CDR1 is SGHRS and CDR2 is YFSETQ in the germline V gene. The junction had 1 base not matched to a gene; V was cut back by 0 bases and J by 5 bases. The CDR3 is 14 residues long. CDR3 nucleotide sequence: TGCGCCAGCAGCTTGGGACAGGGGGCCGAGACCCAGTACTTC. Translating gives CASSLGQGAETQYF.

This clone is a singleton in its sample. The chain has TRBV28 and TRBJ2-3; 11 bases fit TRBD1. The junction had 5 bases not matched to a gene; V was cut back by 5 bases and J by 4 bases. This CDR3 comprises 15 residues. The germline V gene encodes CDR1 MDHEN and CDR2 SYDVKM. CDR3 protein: CASSGGQGAADTQYF. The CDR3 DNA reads TGTGCCAGCAGTGGAGGACAGGGGGCGGCAGATACGCAGTATTTT.